This is a list of T cell receptor beta chains from one sample in a study of spatial heterogeneity in lung cancer. In TCRdb, the 5' RACE reads were re-called with MiXCR into one record per CDR3 protein. This sample has about 47,000 distinct CDR3 sequences, with 12% found just once. The source material was PBMCs, sampled at follow-up. The source of these receptors is a male donor with early-stage non-small cell lung cancer. The CDR3 runs from the conserved cysteine through the conserved F or W. D genes are given only for firm matches. A clone size is listed for some rows: how often the clone was seen (once, few, many), or a class if it is expanded.

clone size | D gene | J gene | V gene | CDR3 DNA | CDR3 protein
many | NA | TRBJ2-7 | TRBV7-2 | TGTGCCAGCAGCTTCTCCTACGAGCAGTACTTC | CASSFSYEQYF
many | NA | TRBJ1-3 | TRBV7-9 | TGTGCCAGCAGCTCCTCCGCCCCACGATCGGGAAACACCATATATTTT | CASSSSAPRSGNTIYF
NA | TRBD2 | TRBJ2-7 | TRBV6-1 | TGTGCCAGCAGTGCTTTTAGCGGGTCTTCCTACGAGCAGTACTTC | CASSAFSGSSYEQYF
many | NA | TRBJ2-7 | TRBV11-1 | TGTGCCAGCAGCTCCAGGAGCTACTACGAGCAGTACTTC | CASSSRSYYEQYF
few | NA | TRBJ2-3 | TRBV12-3/TRBV12-4 | TGTGCCAGCAGCTCACAGGGCGGCACAGATACGCAGTATTTT | CASSSQGGTDTQYF
NA | NA | TRBJ1-3 | TRBV6-6 | TGTGCCAGCGGGCAGGGGCTAGGAACCATATATTTT | CASGQGLGTIYF
NA | NA | TRBJ1-3 | TRBV28 | TGTGCCAGCAGGAAGACGCGACAGAACAGAAACACCATATATTTT | CASRKTRQNRNTIYF
NA | NA | TRBJ1-5 | TRBV5-4 | TGTGCCAGCAGCCACGGTGGATACAATCAGCCCCAGCATTTT | CASSHGGYNQPQHF
NA | TRBD1 | TRBJ1-5 | TRBV18 | TGTGCCAGCTCACCAGTAGGGGGCGAACAGCCCCAGCATTTT | CASSPVGGEQPQHF
many | NA | TRBJ1-2 | TRBV27 | TGTGCCAGCAGACCCGGGACGGACTATGGCTACACCTTC | CASRPGTDYGYTF
few | NA | TRBJ2-5 | TRBV29-1 | TGCAGCGTTGCGGAGGTCTCTCTGGAGACCCAGTACTTC | CSVAEVSLETQYF
few | NA | TRBJ2-7 | TRBV12-3/TRBV12-4 | TGTGCCAGCAGCATACCAGGACGGGGAACCTACGAGCAGTACTTC | CASSIPGRGTYEQYF
many | TRBD1 | TRBJ2-2 | TRBV9 | TGTGCCAGCAGCGAGAGGACAGGGTTTTTGAACACCGGGGAGCTGTTTTTT | CASSERTGFLNTGELFF
few | NA | TRBJ1-2 | TRBV2 | TGTGCCAGCAGCCTGCCTCGGACCCAGACGGGCTACACCTTC | CASSLPRTQTGYTF
many | NA | TRBJ1-4 | TRBV30 | TGTGCCTGGACCCCCGGGGGAAGGGATGAAAAACTGTTTTTT | CAWTPGGRDEKLFF
NA | NA | TRBJ1-5 | TRBV27 | TGTGCCAGCAGTTACGGTCCGACGAAAGGGAATCAGCCCCAGCATTTT | CASSYGPTKGNQPQHF
many | NA | TRBJ2-5 | TRBV29-1 | TGCAGCGTTGCGACAGCCGGAGGGGAGACCCAGTACTTC | CSVATAGGETQYF
many | NA | TRBJ2-5 | TRBV11-1 | TGTGCCAGCAGTGGTGGAGGGCAAGAGACCCAGTACTTC | CASSGGGQETQYF
many | NA | TRBJ1-1 | TRBV7-3 | TGTGCCAGCAGCCCGAGGACGAACACTGAAGCTTTCTTT | CASSPRTNTEAFF
few | TRBD1 | TRBJ1-2 | TRBV2 | TGTGCCAGCAGTGAGGCGGGACAGAGGGGCTACACCTTC | CASSEAGQRGYTF
many | NA | TRBJ1-1 | TRBV12-3/TRBV12-4 | TGTGCCAGCAGGTGGGACACTGAAGCTTTCTTT | CASRWDTEAFF
many | NA | TRBJ1-1 | TRBV4-1 | TGCGCCAGCAGCCTAAGAGGGAGCGGGGGGATGAACACTGAAGCTTTCTTT | CASSLRGSGGMNTEAFF
NA | TRBD1 | TRBJ2-3 | TRBV5-1 | TGCGCCAGCAGCCCAGGACAGGGTGGCACAGATACGCAGTATTTT | CASSPGQGGTDTQYF
many | NA | TRBJ1-2 | TRBV5-6 | TGTGCCAGCAGCCGCAACCTCGACAGGCTCCGTCCTGTCTACTTC | CASSRNLDRLRPVYF
few | NA | TRBJ1-4 | TRBV7-2 | TGTGCCAGCAGCTTACGGCAGACTAATGAAAAACTGTTTTTT | CASSLRQTNEKLFF
NA | NA | TRBJ2-1 | TRBV6-2/TRBV6-3 | TGTGCCAGCAGTTACTCGATGGCACAGGAGGGGAGCTTTGAGCAGTTCTTC | CASSYSMAQEGSFEQFF
many | NA | TRBJ2-7 | TRBV3-2 | TGTGCCAGCAGCCAAGACGAGCGGGGGACTACCTACGAGCAGTACTTC | CASSQDERGTTYEQYF
many | NA | TRBJ1-1 | TRBV4-3 | TGCGCCAGCAGCCAAGAACCTTCAGGGTTGGCTTTCTTT | CASSQEPSGLAFF
many | TRBD1 | TRBJ1-5 | TRBV5-4 | TGTGCCAGCAGCGACGGACAGGGCCGGGGACAGCCCCAGCATTTT | CASSDGQGRGQPQHF
many | NA | TRBJ2-1 | TRBV4-3 | TGCGCCAGCAGTCCAGCTCTCGCTATCAATGAGCAGTTCTTC | CASSPALAINEQFF
few | NA | TRBJ2-1 | TRBV7-9 | TGTGCCAGCAGCTTTGGGAGCGACAAAGCGTTCTTC | CASSFGSDKAFF
many | NA | TRBJ1-2 | TRBV5-4 | TGTGCCAGTCAGTCAGGAGCCCACTATGGCTACACCTTC | CASQSGAHYGYTF
many | NA | TRBJ1-1 | TRBV5-1 | TGCGCCAGCAGCACCTACGGACAGACTATGAACACTGAAGCTTTCTTT | CASSTYGQTMNTEAFF
many | NA | TRBJ1-4 | TRBV11-2 | TGTGCCAGCAGCCCCGCAGTACCGACTAATGAAAAACTGTTTTTT | CASSPAVPTNEKLFF
many | TRBD1 | TRBJ1-6 | TRBV27 | TGTGCCAGCAGTTGGGGGACAGGGTTGAATGGATCACCCCTCCACTTT | CASSWGTGLNGSPLHF
many | NA | TRBJ2-5 | TRBV7-8 | TGTGCCAGCAGCCTGGGCACCCAAGAGACCCAGTACTTC | CASSLGTQETQYF
NA | TRBD1 | TRBJ2-1 | TRBV11-2 | TGTGCCAGCAGCTTATCCCTCGACAGGGGTCGGCACAATGAGCAGTTCTTC | CASSLSLDRGRHNEQFF
many | NA | TRBJ2-1 | TRBV4-3 | TGCGCCAGCAGCCAAGATGTGGGCTTTAGCTCCTACAATGAGCAGTTCTTC | CASSQDVGFSSYNEQFF
many | NA | TRBJ2-7 | TRBV2 | TGTGCCAGCAGTGGCCCCAGTTGGTCCTACGAGCAGTACTTC | CASSGPSWSYEQYF
NA | NA | TRBJ2-5 | TRBV14 | TGTGCCAGCAGCCTTCAAGGGGGGACCCAGTACTTC | CASSLQGGTQYF